The table lists the clone carrying this T cell receptor beta chain with a count of one. This record comes from a study of blood T cell repertoires in COVID-19. Study context: The United States, Italy and Spain provided the acute and convalescent COVID-19 samples.

The CDR3 runs 13 residues. Germline V gene lookup returns CDR1 MNHEY and CDR2 SVGAGI. V was trimmed by 5 bases and J by 1 base, leaving 8 bases between them. Original analysis: Amplified reference gene primers provided the basis for estimating nucleated cell counts. TCRdb keeps only in-frame clones here, not all; method: immunoSEQ multiplex PCR. The DNA gave D and trimming, while V, J and clone size come from that table. The sample has around 89,000 clones, about 78% seen once; the top ten hold approximately 15%. This sequence originates from a woman at least 80 years old with acute or convalescent COVID-19. Sequencing input: peripheral blood. The chain uses TRBV6-5 and TRBJ1-1; no clear D gene. CDR3 sequence: CASSQAPNTEAFF. The CDR3 DNA follows: TGTGCCAGCAGTCAGGCCCCGAACACTGAAGCTTTCTTT.